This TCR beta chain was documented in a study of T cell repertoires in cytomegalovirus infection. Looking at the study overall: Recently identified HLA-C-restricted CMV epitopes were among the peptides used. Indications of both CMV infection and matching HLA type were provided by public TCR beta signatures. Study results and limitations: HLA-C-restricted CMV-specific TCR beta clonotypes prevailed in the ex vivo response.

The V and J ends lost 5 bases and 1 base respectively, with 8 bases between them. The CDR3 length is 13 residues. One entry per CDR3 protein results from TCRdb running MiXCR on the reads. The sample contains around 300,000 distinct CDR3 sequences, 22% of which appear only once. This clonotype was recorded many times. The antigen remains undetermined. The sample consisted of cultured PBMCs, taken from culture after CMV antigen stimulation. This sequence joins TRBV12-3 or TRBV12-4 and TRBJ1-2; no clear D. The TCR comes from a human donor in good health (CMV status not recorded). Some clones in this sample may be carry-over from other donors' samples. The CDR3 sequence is CASSPGLNYGYTF. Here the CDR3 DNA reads TGTGCCAGCAGTCCCGGACTTAACTATGGCTACACCTTC.